A selection of T cell receptor beta chains follows, all from one sample in a study of cytomegalovirus exposure and HLA in healthy donors. The assay was immunoSEQ multiplex PCR, and TCRdb's table has in-frame clones only and misses some. There are about 160,000 clones in the sample; roughly 76% occur only once, and around 14% lies in the top ten. What was sequenced was PBMCs. These receptors originate from a woman between 45 and 60 years old in good health and CMV-seronegative. CDR3s include the opening cysteine and the closing phenylalanine or tryptophan. A D gene is named only where the DNA matches it firmly. Clone size is not always given. Where it is, it says once, few, many or a class for expanded clones.

cdr3_aa: CASSSIQGGNEKLFF
cdr3_nt: TGTGCCAGCAGTTCAATTCAGGGAGGGAATGAAAAACTGTTTTTT
v_call: TRBV28
clone_size: NA
j_call: TRBJ1-4
d_call: NA

cdr3_aa: CASYSRQGNTGELFF
cdr3_nt: TGTGCCAGCTACTCGAGGCAGGGGAATACCGGGGAGCTGTTTTTT
v_call: TRBV28
clone_size: NA
j_call: TRBJ2-2
d_call: NA

cdr3_aa: CASSSLAGGQFF
cdr3_nt: TGTGCCAGCAGCTCACTAGCGGGGGGACAGTTCTTC
v_call: TRBV7-3
clone_size: NA
j_call: TRBJ2-1
d_call: TRBD2

cdr3_aa: CASSFDTGAYNSPLHF
cdr3_nt: TGTGCCAGCAGCTTCGACACAGGGGCCTATAATTCACCCCTCCACTTT
v_call: TRBV7-2
clone_size: NA
j_call: TRBJ1-6
d_call: TRBD1

cdr3_aa: CASSSFGDLNTGELFF
cdr3_nt: TGTGCCAGCAGTAGCTTCGGGGACTTAAACACCGGGGAGCTGTTTTTT
v_call: TRBV27
clone_size: NA
j_call: TRBJ2-2
d_call: NA

cdr3_aa: CASSQDDRDYGYTF
cdr3_nt: TGCGCCAGCAGCCAAGATGACAGGGACTATGGCTACACCTTC
v_call: TRBV4-3
clone_size: few
j_call: TRBJ1-2
d_call: TRBD1

cdr3_aa: CASSLAGPPQHF
cdr3_nt: TGTGCCAGCAGCTTAGCGGGGCCGCCCCAGCATTTT
v_call: TRBV7-8
clone_size: NA
j_call: TRBJ1-5
d_call: NA

cdr3_aa: CASSVNARYNEQFF
cdr3_nt: TGTGCCAGCAGCGTAAACGCCCGGTACAATGAGCAGTTCTTC
v_call: TRBV9
clone_size: once
j_call: TRBJ2-1
d_call: NA

cdr3_aa: CASSYTGTRAGELFF
cdr3_nt: TGTGCCAGCAGTTACACAGGGACTAGAGCCGGGGAGCTGTTTTTT
v_call: TRBV6-5
clone_size: few
j_call: TRBJ2-2
d_call: TRBD2

cdr3_aa: CASSLDSDEKLFF
cdr3_nt: TGTGCCAGCAGTCTCGACAGTGATGAAAAACTGTTTTTT
v_call: TRBV2
clone_size: few
j_call: TRBJ1-4
d_call: NA

cdr3_aa: CSVEQGLGTEAFF
cdr3_nt: TGCAGCGTTGAACAGGGGCTGGGCACTGAAGCTTTCTTT
v_call: TRBV29-1
clone_size: NA
j_call: TRBJ1-1
d_call: NA

cdr3_aa: CATSTNRGGGYTF
cdr3_nt: TGTGCCACCAGCACCAACAGGGGAGGCGGCTACACCTTC
v_call: TRBV15
clone_size: NA
j_call: TRBJ1-2
d_call: TRBD1

cdr3_aa: CASRGGETQYF
cdr3_nt: TGCGCCAGCAGGGGAGGGGAGACCCAGTACTTC
v_call: TRBV5-1
clone_size: NA
j_call: TRBJ2-5
d_call: TRBD2

cdr3_aa: CASSSQGGRYTDTQYF
cdr3_nt: TGCGCCAGCAGTAGCCAAGGCGGGAGGTACACAGATACGCAGTATTTT
v_call: TRBV10-1
clone_size: NA
j_call: TRBJ2-3
d_call: TRBD2

cdr3_aa: CASSPRPRSYEQYF
cdr3_nt: TGTGCCAGCAGCCCTCGTCCGCGTTCCTACGAGCAGTACTTC
v_call: TRBV9
clone_size: NA
j_call: TRBJ2-7
d_call: NA

cdr3_aa: CASSKWNGQENEKLFF
cdr3_nt: TGTGCCAGTAGCAAATGGAACGGACAGGAAAACGAAAAACTGTTTTTT
v_call: TRBV19
clone_size: once
j_call: TRBJ1-4
d_call: TRBD1

cdr3_aa: CAWSVGGTGNQPQHF
cdr3_nt: TGTGCCTGGAGTGTAGGGGGGACAGGGAATCAGCCCCAGCATTTT
v_call: TRBV30
clone_size: NA
j_call: TRBJ1-5
d_call: TRBD1

cdr3_aa: CASRDRTPNEKLFF
cdr3_nt: TGTGCCAGCCGCGACAGGACCCCTAATGAAAAACTGTTTTTT
v_call: TRBV19
clone_size: NA
j_call: TRBJ1-4
d_call: NA

cdr3_aa: CAWSEDRGQQSPLHF
cdr3_nt: TGTGCCTGGAGTGAAGACAGGGGGCAGCAATCACCCCTCCACTTT
v_call: TRBV30
clone_size: NA
j_call: TRBJ1-6
d_call: TRBD1

cdr3_aa: CASSALAGGPSEQFF
cdr3_nt: TGTGCCAGTAGTGCTCTAGCGGGGGGGCCGAGTGAGCAGTTCTTC
v_call: TRBV19
clone_size: once
j_call: TRBJ2-1
d_call: TRBD2

cdr3_aa: CASSPPGREGLNEQFF
cdr3_nt: TGTGCCAGCAGCCCCCCGGGGCGGGAGGGCCTTAATGAGCAGTTCTTC
v_call: TRBV7-2
clone_size: once
j_call: TRBJ2-1
d_call: TRBD2

cdr3_aa: CASERRAGPHSGANVLTF
cdr3_nt: TGTGCCAGCGAGCGAAGGGCAGGGCCGCACTCTGGGGCCAACGTCCTGACTTTC
v_call: TRBV21-1
clone_size: few
j_call: TRBJ2-6
d_call: NA

cdr3_aa: CASSYTGNPQGEKLFF
cdr3_nt: TGTGCCAGCAGTTACACAGGGAATCCCCAGGGGGAAAAACTGTTTTTT
v_call: TRBV6-6
clone_size: once
j_call: TRBJ1-4
d_call: NA

cdr3_aa: CASSPRTSGGHYNEQFF
cdr3_nt: TGTGCCAGCTCACCACGGACTAGCGGGGGCCATTACAATGAGCAGTTCTTC
v_call: TRBV18
clone_size: NA
j_call: TRBJ2-1
d_call: TRBD2

cdr3_aa: CASSNRAAFF
cdr3_nt: TGTGCCAGTAGTAACAGGGCAGCTTTCTTT
v_call: TRBV19
clone_size: once
j_call: TRBJ1-1
d_call: NA

cdr3_aa: CASRRAGGSTDTQYF
cdr3_nt: TGTGCCAGCCGCCGGGCGGGGGGGAGCACAGATACGCAGTATTTT
v_call: TRBV5-4
clone_size: NA
j_call: TRBJ2-3
d_call: TRBD2

cdr3_aa: CASSLQGWDTEAFF
cdr3_nt: TGTGCCAGCAGCCTACAGGGGTGGGACACTGAAGCTTTCTTT
v_call: TRBV5-4
clone_size: NA
j_call: TRBJ1-1
d_call: TRBD1

cdr3_aa: CASSQDLQGANYGYTF
cdr3_nt: TGTGCCAGCAGCCAAGATTTACAGGGGGCCAACTATGGCTACACCTTC
v_call: TRBV4-2
clone_size: NA
j_call: TRBJ1-2
d_call: TRBD1

cdr3_aa: CASSAEASGTGGKRYYGYTF
cdr3_nt: TGTGCCAGCAGCGCAGAAGCATCCGGGACAGGGGGCAAGAGGTACTATGGCTACACCTTC
v_call: TRBV9
clone_size: NA
j_call: TRBJ1-2
d_call: TRBD1

cdr3_aa: CTSSQGDLDSYEQYF
cdr3_nt: TGCACCAGCAGCCAAGGGGACCTGGACAGCTACGAGCAGTACTTC
v_call: TRBV1
clone_size: NA
j_call: TRBJ2-7
d_call: NA

cdr3_aa: CASSGPGTSGSYEQYF
cdr3_nt: TGTGCCAGCAGCGGGCCCGGGACTAGCGGCTCCTACGAGCAGTACTTC
v_call: TRBV2
clone_size: NA
j_call: TRBJ2-7
d_call: TRBD2

cdr3_aa: CASSVAGGVYNEQFF
cdr3_nt: TGTGCCAGCAGCGTAGCGGGAGGGGTCTACAATGAGCAGTTCTTC
v_call: TRBV9
clone_size: few
j_call: TRBJ2-1
d_call: TRBD2

cdr3_aa: CASSVNPPGQYNQPQHF
cdr3_nt: TGTGCCAGCAGTGTAAACCCCCCAGGACAGTACAATCAGCCCCAGCATTTT
v_call: TRBV6-1
clone_size: NA
j_call: TRBJ1-5
d_call: NA

cdr3_aa: CATSRDWGGVAFF
cdr3_nt: TGTGCCACCAGCAGAGATTGGGGGGGCGTAGCTTTCTTT
v_call: TRBV15
clone_size: NA
j_call: TRBJ1-1
d_call: NA

cdr3_aa: CAIRDREQETQYF
cdr3_nt: TGTGCCATCAGGGACAGGGAACAAGAGACCCAGTACTTC
v_call: TRBV10-3
clone_size: NA
j_call: TRBJ2-5
d_call: TRBD1

cdr3_aa: CSVGRGSFQETQYF
cdr3_nt: TGCAGCGTTGGTAGGGGAAGTTTTCAAGAGACCCAGTACTTC
v_call: TRBV29-1
clone_size: NA
j_call: TRBJ2-5
d_call: NA

cdr3_aa: CASSRGQGALRGYTF
cdr3_nt: TGTGCCAGCAGCCGGGGACAGGGGGCGCTTCGTGGCTACACCTTC
v_call: TRBV7-2
clone_size: NA
j_call: TRBJ1-2
d_call: TRBD1

cdr3_aa: CASSPGINTGELFF
cdr3_nt: TGTGCCAGCAGTCCCGGGATTAACACCGGGGAGCTGTTTTTT
v_call: TRBV14
clone_size: NA
j_call: TRBJ2-2
d_call: NA

cdr3_aa: CASSVGSGSQETQYF
cdr3_nt: TGTGCCAGCAGCGTTGGTAGCGGCTCCCAAGAGACCCAGTACTTC
v_call: TRBV9
clone_size: NA
j_call: TRBJ2-5
d_call: NA

cdr3_aa: CASSGIRGTPDFHDTEAFF
cdr3_nt: TGTGCCAGCAGTGGAATTAGGGGGACACCGGACTTTCACGACACTGAAGCTTTCTTT
v_call: TRBV6-1
clone_size: NA
j_call: TRBJ1-1
d_call: NA

cdr3_aa: CAWKTGSSVNEKLFF
cdr3_nt: TGTGCCTGGAAGACAGGGAGTTCCGTTAATGAAAAACTGTTTTTT
v_call: TRBV30
clone_size: NA
j_call: TRBJ1-4
d_call: TRBD1

cdr3_aa: CASRSGTGGYAEAFF
cdr3_nt: TGCGCCAGCAGGTCCGGGACAGGGGGCTATGCTGAAGCTTTCTTT
v_call: TRBV5-1
clone_size: few
j_call: TRBJ1-1
d_call: TRBD1

cdr3_aa: CASSLVGNYGYTF
cdr3_nt: TGTGCCAGCAGTTTAGTTGGTAACTATGGCTACACCTTC
v_call: TRBV6-6
clone_size: NA
j_call: TRBJ1-2
d_call: NA

cdr3_aa: CASSYSGHGQPQHF
cdr3_nt: TGTGCCAGCAGTTACTCGGGACACGGTCAGCCCCAGCATTTT
v_call: TRBV6-6
clone_size: NA
j_call: TRBJ1-5
d_call: NA

cdr3_aa: CASSPTGYGYTF
cdr3_nt: TGTGCCAGCAGCCCGACAGGTTATGGCTACACCTTC
v_call: TRBV7-9
clone_size: NA
j_call: TRBJ1-2
d_call: NA

cdr3_aa: CASSLWGVHEQYF
cdr3_nt: TGTGCCAGCAGCTTATGGGGGGTCCACGAGCAGTACTTC
v_call: TRBV5-4
clone_size: NA
j_call: TRBJ2-7
d_call: NA

cdr3_aa: CASTPSGTSGETQYF
cdr3_nt: TGTGCCAGTACTCCCTCGGGGACTAGCGGAGAGACCCAGTACTTC
v_call: TRBV19
clone_size: NA
j_call: TRBJ2-5
d_call: TRBD2

cdr3_aa: CASSLVLRTDTQYF
cdr3_nt: TGTGCCAGCAGCTTAGTTCTCAGGACAGATACGCAGTATTTT
v_call: TRBV7-2
clone_size: NA
j_call: TRBJ2-3
d_call: NA

cdr3_aa: CASSPRTGERTEAFF
cdr3_nt: TGTGCCAGCTCACCTAGGACAGGGGAGAGGACTGAAGCTTTCTTT
v_call: TRBV18
clone_size: NA
j_call: TRBJ1-1
d_call: TRBD1

cdr3_aa: CASSPGRGLDEKLFF
cdr3_nt: TGCGCCAGCAGCCCCGGGAGGGGCCTAGATGAAAAACTGTTTTTT
v_call: TRBV4-3
clone_size: once
j_call: TRBJ1-4
d_call: NA

cdr3_aa: CASSLYTYGYTF
cdr3_nt: TGTGCCAGCAGTTTATACACCTATGGCTACACCTTC
v_call: TRBV28
clone_size: NA
j_call: TRBJ1-2
d_call: NA

cdr3_aa: CASSYLGEEVETQYF
cdr3_nt: TGTGCCAGCAGCTACCTCGGAGAGGAGGTAGAGACCCAGTACTTC
v_call: TRBV11-2
clone_size: NA
j_call: TRBJ2-5
d_call: NA

cdr3_aa: CASSRLTGNKVANEKLFF
cdr3_nt: TGTGCCAGCTCACGCCTGACAGGGAATAAGGTGGCTAATGAAAAACTGTTTTTT
v_call: TRBV18
clone_size: NA
j_call: TRBJ1-4
d_call: TRBD1